This T cell receptor (beta chain) was sequenced in a study of blood T cell repertoires in COVID-19. The germline V gene encodes CDR1 SGHDT and CDR2 YYEEEE. The CDR3 has 14 residues. V was pared by 4 bases and J by 2 bases, with 5 bases of the junction left unmatched. Recruitment covered under 25 US areas and drew participants whose ages spanned roughly 18 to 100 years. As processed by the authors: Researchers report that nucleated cell counts were estimated from reference gene primer amplification. Measured with immunoSEQ multiplex PCR; TCRdb has only the in-frame clones, and not every one. V and J calls and clone size are as listed in that table; D and trimming were resolved from the DNA. The repertoire holds 220,000 or so clones, with 85% to 90% as singletons.

Input material: PBMCs or T cells enriched from blood (not recorded which). The TCR sequence derives from a woman aged 18-29 years in a cohort exposed to, infected with or recovered from COVID-19 (not recorded which). V is TRBV5-6 and J is TRBJ1-2, with 7 bases identical to TRBD1. CDR3 loop: CASSPDRVNYGYTF. CDR3 DNA: TGTGCCAGCAGCCCCGACAGGGTAAACTATGGCTACACCTTC.